This T cell receptor beta chain was retrieved from a study of T cell responses to AZD1222 COVID-19 vaccine. The table came from immunoSEQ multiplex PCR; TCRdb's copy has only in-frame clones and leaves some out. The sample carries about 140,000 clones, roughly 92% recorded once. Overall study results and limits: Among those given AZD1222, only five or six were seropositive at baseline. CD4 TCRs associated with vaccination spanned spike, dominating at 160-218 and 743-854. Most donors were white British, females outnumbered males, and clonal diversity was possibly underestimated.

This clone was detected only once. What it binds is unknown. The CDR3 has 17 amino acids. Trimming removed 2 bases from V and 1 base from J; junction bases left unmatched: 6. The V gene's germline CDR1 is KGHSH and CDR2 LQKENI. The receptor comes from an adult in good health. The material was peripheral blood, obtained on day 0 of AZD1222 vaccination. This sequence joins TRBV18 and TRBJ2-3, with 10 bases identical to TRBD1. DNA for the CDR3: TGTGCCAGCTCACCAACATTCGGACAGGGGGGCACAGATACGCAGTATTTT. The encoded protein is CASSPTFGQGGTDTQYF.